The 32 T cell receptor beta chains presented below share a single source sample, sequenced in a study of response to subunit inactivated influenza vaccine. In TCRdb, the RT-PCR reads were re-called with MiXCR into one record per CDR3 protein. The repertoire includes 300,000 to 350,000 distinct CDR3 sequences, about 20% of them detected once, and 10% sits in the top ten. Here the sequenced sample was PBMCs from blood, taken about 20 months after vaccination. These receptors were taken from a man aged 45 to 70 who received an inactivated influenza vaccine.

This clonotype was found many times. The chain combines TRBV9 with TRBJ1-2, with 9 nucleotides matching TRBD1. This CDR3 contains 14 residues. The V and J ends lost 5 bases and 6 bases, in that order; junction bases with no gene match: 8. Germline V lookup: CDR1 SGDLS, CDR2 YYNGEE. The CDR3 DNA reads TGTGCCAGCAGAGAGTCCGGGACAGGGAATGGCTACACCTTC. Its translation is CASRESGTGNGYTF. The full variable domain, completed using reference TRBV9 and TRBJ1-2, is DSGVTQTPKHLITATGQRVTLRCSPRSGDLSVYWYQQSLDQGLQFLIQYYNGEERAKGNILERFSAQQFPDLHSELNLSSLELGDSALYFCASRESGTGNGYTFGSGTRLTVV.

This chain joins TRBV27 and TRBJ1-2; 7 bases line up with TRBD1. Germline V gene lookup returns CDR1 MNHEY and CDR2 SMNVEV (reference sequence). Trimming at V came to 5 bases and at J to 7 bases, leaving 10 bases not matched to a gene. There are 14 residues in the CDR3. The CDR3 region is CASSPVNRGRGYTF. The CDR3 coding sequence is TGTGCCAGCAGTCCGGTCAACAGGGGCCGTGGCTACACCTTC.

The chain combines TRBV6-1 with TRBJ1-5; 8 nucleotides match TRBD1. Germline lookup yields CDR1 MNHNS and CDR2 SASEGT. CDR3 length: 15 amino acids. Losses at the gene ends were 6 bases for V and 0 bases for J; bases not matched to a gene: 4. The CDR3 region has the DNA TGTGCCAGCAGACGACAGGGGTATAGCAATCAGCCCCAGCATTTT. This codes for CASRRQGYSNQPQHF.

The CDR3 here is CSGNREAYEQYF. The CDR3, as DNA: TGCAGCGGGAACCGGGAGGCCTACGAGCAGTACTTC. This chain joins TRBV29-1 and TRBJ2-7; 7 nucleotides line up with TRBD2. V dropped 7 bases and J dropped 2; count of bases not matched to a gene: 5. This CDR3 spans 12 amino acids. From germline, CDR1 is SQVTM and CDR2 ANQGSEA.

The chain couples TRBV29-1 to TRBJ2-3, with TRBD1 matching 9 bases. Germline V gene lookup returns CDR1 SQVTM and CDR2 ANQGSEA. This CDR3 is built from 14 residues. CDR3 bases: TGCAGTGGAACAGGGGGCGCGGGCACAGATACGCAGTATTTT. This codes for CSGTGGAGTDTQYF.

In its sample, this clonotype was seen many times. The CDR3 spells CASSPKSNQPQHF. The CDR3 DNA is TGTGCCAGCAGCCCTAAATCCAATCAGCCCCAGCATTTT. The V and J genes are TRBV7-2 and TRBJ1-5; D is unresolved. V was trimmed by 5 bases and J by 3 bases, leaving 8 bases between them. Germline V gene lookup returns CDR1 SGHTA and CDR2 FQGNSA. This CDR3 is built from 13 residues.

CDR3 coding DNA: TGTGCCAGCAGTGAATTTGGGGGAGGGTCCTACAATGAGCAGTTCTTC. Residues: CASSEFGGGSYNEQFF. This chain joins TRBV25-1 and TRBJ2-1; 7 bases map to TRBD2. The CDR3 extends over 16 amino acids. The J segment lost 1 base and the V segment lost 1 base, leaving 4 bases of the junction unmatched. CDR1 and CDR2 (germline): MGHDK, SYGVNS.

This clonotype was observed a handful of times. The chain couples TRBV2 to TRBJ2-3; 7 bases match TRBD2. Trimming at V came to 6 bases and at J to 1 base, leaving 7 bases not matched to a gene. Germline CDR1 and CDR2: SNHLY and FYNNEI. The CDR3 sequence is 15 residues long. The CDR3 region is CASSLSGTGTDTQYF. CDR3 in DNA: TGTGCCAGCAGCCTCAGCGGGACCGGCACAGATACGCAGTATTTT.

This chain connects TRBV6-4 to TRBJ2-1; 8 bases are shared with TRBD2. This CDR3 spans 13 amino acids. Germline V lookup: CDR1 MRHNA, CDR2 SNTAGT. J was trimmed by 6 bases and V by 5 bases; bases with no gene match: 3. The CDR3 is CASSKGLVNEQFF. The DNA for the CDR3 is TGTGCCAGCAGTAAGGGACTAGTCAATGAGCAGTTCTTC.

This clonotype was recorded a few times. V gene TRBV15 combines with J gene TRBJ2-5, with D possibly matching TRBD2 (6 bases). CDR1 LNHNV and CDR2 YYDKDF come from the germline V gene (reference sequence). The V gene lost 5 bases and the J gene lost 4 bases, with 11 bases spanning the gap. The CDR3 is 13 residues long. The chain's CDR3 is CATSRGLTETQYF. The CDR3, as DNA: TGTGCCACCAGCCGGGGGTTGACAGAGACCCAGTACTTC.

The rearrangement uses TRBV30 and TRBJ1-4, with unresolved D. Germline CDR1 GTSNPN, CDR2 SVGIG (reference sequence). V lost 1 base, J lost 8 bases, and 8 bases lay in between. This CDR3 has 12 amino acids. CDR3 region: CAWSEVREKLFF. The CDR3 DNA is TGTGCCTGGAGTGAGGTTCGAGAAAAACTGTTTTTT.

This clonotype was seen more than once but under ten times. The chain combines TRBV12-3 or TRBV12-4 with TRBJ2-5; D gene uncertain. The ends were cut back, 7 bases at V and 4 bases at J, with 7 bases in the middle. CDR3 length equals 11 residues. The CDR3 region is CASTHGETQYF. CDR3 DNA sequence: TGTGCCAGCACTCACGGAGAGACCCAGTACTTC.

The J gene is TRBJ2-2, the V gene TRBV5-5; no definite D call. The germline V gene encodes CDR1 SGHKS and CDR2 YYEKEE (reference sequence). The V gene lost 4 bases and the J gene lost 4 bases, with 11 bases spanning the gap. The CDR3 runs to 14 residues. The CDR3 coding sequence is TGTGCCAGCAGCAAAGGGTCGGGCACCGGGGAGCTGTTTTTT. Its translation is CASSKGSGTGELFF.

The gene calls are TRBV6-1 and TRBJ1-5; no definite D call. Germline V gene sequence: CDR1 MNHNS, CDR2 SASEGT. V dropped 10 bases and J dropped 0 bases, with 13 bases sitting between them. CDR3 length equals 14 residues. The CDR3 DNA sequence: TGTGCCACTAAGGGAGATTATAGCAATCAGCCCCAGCATTTT. Translated: CATKGDYSNQPQHF.

The rearrangement links TRBV6-1 to TRBJ2-5; TRBD2 aligns across 11 bases. The junction had 0 bases not matched to a gene; V was cut back by 8 bases and J by 4 bases. Germline V CDR1 and CDR2: MNHNS, SASEGT. The CDR3 runs 12 residues. CDR3 region: CASLAGGETQYF. CDR3 nucleotide sequence: TGTGCCAGCCTAGCGGGGGGAGAGACCCAGTACTTC.

The chain combines TRBV7-9 with TRBJ2-7; TRBD1 aligns across 9 bases. The CDR3 extends over 15 amino acids. Trimming took 4 bases from V and 2 from J; bases not matched to a gene: 6. Germline loops: CDR1 SEHNR, CDR2 FQNEAQ (reference sequence). CDR3 protein: CASSYRDRVTYEQYF. The CDR3 DNA reads TGTGCCAGCAGCTACCGGGACAGGGTCACCTACGAGCAGTACTTC.

This clonotype was detected only once. A much larger clonotype is one base distant, so this may be a read error. Written as DNA, the CDR3 is TGCAGTGCTCGGGGGAGCAATCAGGCCCAGCATTTT. It yields the protein CSARGSNQAQHF. The chain employs TRBV20-1 and TRBJ1-5; D possibly corresponds to TRBD1 (5 bases). Germline-derived CDR1 and CDR2 are DFQATT and SNEGSKA (reference sequence). The CDR3 has 12 residues.

This clonotype has just one count. The chain joins TRBV3-1 to TRBJ2-7; 8 positions agree with TRBD1. The V gene end was trimmed by 3 bases and the J gene end by 4 bases; junction bases not matched to a gene: 8. CDR1 and CDR2 (germline): LGHDT, YNNKEL (reference sequence). This CDR3 region has 15 residues. CDR3 protein: CASSQTGALVYEQYF. DNA for the CDR3: TGTGCCAGCAGCCAGACAGGGGCTCTCGTGTACGAGCAGTACTTC.

Written as DNA, the CDR3 is TGCAGCGTTGAAGATAGGACAGGGGGCGAGCAGTACTTC. Encoded protein: CSVEDRTGGEQYF. The chain is built from TRBV29-1 and TRBJ2-7; 10 bases are shared with TRBD1. The CDR3 length is 13 residues. Trimming at V came to 0 bases and at J to 6 bases, leaving 2 bases not matched to a gene. CDR1 SQVTM and CDR2 ANQGSEA come from the germline V gene.

The rearrangement uses TRBV6-1 and TRBJ2-5; 7 positions match TRBD2. The CDR3 is 15 residues long. Per the germline V gene, CDR1 is MNHNS and CDR2 is SASEGT. V shed 6 bases, J shed 1 base, and the junction held 8 bases outside the gene matches. As DNA, the CDR3 is TGTGCCAGCAGCAGCAAGGGGAGGGCCCAAGAGACCCAGTACTTC. Amino acid sequence: CASSSKGRAQETQYF.

This clonotype appeared a few times. The rearrangement joins TRBV6-2 or TRBV6-3 to TRBJ2-1; the D gene is possibly TRBD2 (6 bases). The CDR3 consists of 14 residues. Germline CDR1 MNHEY, CDR2 SVGEGT. Trimming pared 4 bases from V and 5 bases from J, leaving 12 bases between. The DNA of the CDR3 is TGTGCCAGCAGTTCACCGACTAGAAACAATGAGCAGTTCTTC. Protein sequence: CASSSPTRNNEQFF.

The chain joins TRBV7-2 to TRBJ1-1; 10 bases agree with TRBD1. The trim removed 3 bases at V and 0 bases at J, leaving 4 bases unmatched. Germline V lookup: CDR1 SGHTA, CDR2 FQGNSA. CDR3 length equals 16 residues. CDR3 sequence reads: CASSFRQGAMNTEAFF. As DNA, the CDR3 is TGTGCCAGCAGCTTTAGACAGGGGGCCATGAACACTGAAGCTTTCTTT.

The genes are TRBV11-1 and TRBJ2-6; 7 positions match TRBD2. V lost 5 bases and J lost 2; bases outside the gene matches: 15. The germline CDR1 and CDR2 sequences are SGHAT and FQDESV (reference sequence). The CDR3 spans 19 residues. The CDR3, as DNA: TGTGCCAGCAGCCGAACCCCGGGACTACTCTTTACTGGGGCCAACGTCCTGACTTTC. This codes for CASSRTPGLLFTGANVLTF.

The table lists this clonotype with a few counts. This chain links TRBV3-1 with TRBJ1-5, with D perhaps matching TRBD1 (5 bases). V lost 1 base, J lost 6 bases, and 22 bases lay in between. Looked up from germline, CDR1 is LGHDT and CDR2 is YNNKEL (reference sequence). This CDR3 region has 18 residues. This chain's CDR3 is CASSQGSGWAGSGQPQHF. The DNA of the CDR3 is TGTGCCAGCAGCCAAGGAAGCGGATGGGCAGGGTCGGGTCAGCCCCAGCATTTT.

This clonotype was seen only a few times. V is TRBV5-5 and J is TRBJ1-6, with TRBD1 identical over 7 bases. Germline values: CDR1 SGHKS, CDR2 YYEKEE (reference sequence). The CDR3 totals 13 residues. V trimming: 5 bases; J trimming: 6 bases; junction bases outside the gene matches: 2. As DNA, the CDR3 is TGTGCCAGCAGAGACAGGGCTAATTCACCCCTCCACTTT. As protein: CASRDRANSPLHF.

The rearrangement uses TRBV7-2 and TRBJ2-7; TRBD1 matches 8 bases. The V segment lost 5 bases and the J segment 2 bases; nucleotides outside the gene matches: 8. CDR1 is SGHTA and CDR2 is FQGNSA in the germline V gene. The CDR3 length is 15 residues. This CDR3 is CASSLNRRGPYEQYF. In DNA form, the CDR3 reads TGTGCCAGCAGCCTTAATCGCAGGGGGCCCTACGAGCAGTACTTC. The variable domain in full, completed from reference TRBV7-2 and TRBJ2-7, reads GAGVSQSPSNKVTEKGKDVELRCDPISGHTALYWYRQSLGQGLEFLIYFQGNSAPDKSGLPSDRFSAERTGGSVSTLTIQRTQQEDSAVYLCASSLNRRGPYEQYFGPGTRLTVT.

The V and J genes are TRBV27 and TRBJ1-4, with D perhaps matching TRBD1 (6 bases). The CDR3 spans 13 residues. V lost 8 bases and J lost 8, with 15 bases in between. Germline CDR1 MNHEY, CDR2 SMNVEV (reference sequence). Written as DNA, the CDR3 is TGTGCCAGCCGCCACCAAAGGGGGGAAAAACTGTTTTTT. It specifies CASRHQRGEKLFF.

Only a few counts were recorded for this clonotype. The rearrangement links TRBV11-1 to TRBJ2-2; perhaps TRBD1 as D (6 bases). Trimming took 4 bases from V and 4 from J, leaving 22 bases between them. The CDR3 loop spans 18 amino acids. The germline CDR1 and CDR2 sequences are SGHAT and FQDESV (reference sequence). CDR3 DNA sequence: TGTGCCAGCAGCTCAACCCGTACGTTCGACAGGTCCACCGGGGAGCTGTTTTTT. It yields the protein CASSSTRTFDRSTGELFF.

This chain joins TRBV7-9 and TRBJ2-5; D gene ambiguous. Per germline, CDR1 SEHNR and CDR2 FQNEAQ (reference sequence). V was shortened by 2 bases and J by 7 bases, with 5 bases between the two germline ends. CDR3 length: 11 amino acids. CDR3 in DNA: TGTGCCAGCAGCTTATACGGGACCCAGTACTTC. It codes for CASSLYGTQYF.

In the case of this clonotype: A read error may produce the germline difference seen at one junction end. The chain uses TRBV12-3 or TRBV12-4 and TRBJ1-2; a weak D match, TRBD1 (5 bases). The CDR3 has 12 residues. CDR3 residues: CASSLGPGSASF. CDR3 DNA sequence: TGTGCCAGCAGTTTAGGTCCAGGGTCAGCCTCCTTC.

This clonotype was seen a handful of times. V gene TRBV7-2 combines with J gene TRBJ2-5; 12 bases match TRBD2. Germline lookup yields CDR1 SGHTA and CDR2 FQGNSA. This CDR3 region has 16 residues. The ends lost 5 bases at V and 1 base at J; junction bases unmatched: 5. CDR3 in DNA: TGTGCCAGCAGCCTTAGACTAGCGGGGGCCCAAGAGACCCAGTACTTC. Amino acids: CASSLRLAGAQETQYF.

This clonotype was seen only a few times. The chain recombines TRBV5-5 with TRBJ1-2; D not certain. The germline V gene has CDR1 SGHKS and CDR2 YYEKEE (reference sequence). The CDR3 loop spans 13 amino acids. V was trimmed by 1 base and J by 3 bases, leaving 7 bases between them. Here the CDR3 DNA reads TGTGCCAGCAGCTTGCGCCGTGACTATGGCTACACCTTC. Translated, it gives CASSLRRDYGYTF.